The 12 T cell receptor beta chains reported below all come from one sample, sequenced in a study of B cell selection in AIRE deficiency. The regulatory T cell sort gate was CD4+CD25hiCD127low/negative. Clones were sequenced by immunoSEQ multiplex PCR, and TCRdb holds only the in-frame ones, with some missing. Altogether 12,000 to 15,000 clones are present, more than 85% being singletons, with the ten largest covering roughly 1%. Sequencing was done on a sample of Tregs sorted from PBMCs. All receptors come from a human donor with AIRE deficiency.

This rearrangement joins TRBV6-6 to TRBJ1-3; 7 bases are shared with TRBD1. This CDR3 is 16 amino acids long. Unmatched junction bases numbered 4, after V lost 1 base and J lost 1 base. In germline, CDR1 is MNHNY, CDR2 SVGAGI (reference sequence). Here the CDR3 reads CASSYFHRGSGNTIYF. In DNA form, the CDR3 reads TGTGCCAGCAGTTACTTCCACAGGGGATCTGGAAACACCATATATTTT.

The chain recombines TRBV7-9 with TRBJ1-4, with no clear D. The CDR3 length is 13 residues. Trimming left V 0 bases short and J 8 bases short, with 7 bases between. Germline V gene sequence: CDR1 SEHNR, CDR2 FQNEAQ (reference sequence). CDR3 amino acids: CASSLALREKLFF. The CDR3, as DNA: TGTGCCAGCAGCTTAGCGCTTCGGGAAAAACTGTTTTTT.

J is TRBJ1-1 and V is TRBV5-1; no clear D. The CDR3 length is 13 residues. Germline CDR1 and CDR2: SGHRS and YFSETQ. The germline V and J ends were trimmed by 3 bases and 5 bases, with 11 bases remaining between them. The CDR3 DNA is TGCGCCAGCAGCTCGGGAGGGCGGACTGAAGCTTTCTTT. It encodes CASSSGGRTEAFF.

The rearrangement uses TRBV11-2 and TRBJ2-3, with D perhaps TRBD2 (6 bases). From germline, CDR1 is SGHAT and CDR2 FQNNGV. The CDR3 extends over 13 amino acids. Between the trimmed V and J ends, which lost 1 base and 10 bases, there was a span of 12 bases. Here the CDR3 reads CASSLGGLSAQYF. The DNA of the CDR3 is TGTGCCAGCAGCTTAGGGGGACTCTCCGCGCAGTATTTT. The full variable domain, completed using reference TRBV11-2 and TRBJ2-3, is EAGVAQSPRYKIIEKRQSVAFWCNPISGHATLYWYQQILGQGPKLLIQFQNNGVVDDSQLPKDRFSAERLKGVDSTLKIQPAKLEDSAVYLCASSLGGLSAQYFGPGTRLTVL.

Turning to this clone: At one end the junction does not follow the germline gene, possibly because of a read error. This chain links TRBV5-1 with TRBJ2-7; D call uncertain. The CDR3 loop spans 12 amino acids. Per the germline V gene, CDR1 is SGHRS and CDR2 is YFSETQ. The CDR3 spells CASSFRSYEQYF. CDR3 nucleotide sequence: TGTGCCAGCAGCTTTAGGAGCTACGAGCAGTACTTC.

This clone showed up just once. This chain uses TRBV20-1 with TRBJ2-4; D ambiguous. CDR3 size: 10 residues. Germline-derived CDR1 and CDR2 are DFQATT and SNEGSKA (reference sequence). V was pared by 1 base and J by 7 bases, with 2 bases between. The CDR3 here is CSARGNIQYF. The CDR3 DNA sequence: TGCAGTGCTAGAGGCAACATTCAGTACTTC.

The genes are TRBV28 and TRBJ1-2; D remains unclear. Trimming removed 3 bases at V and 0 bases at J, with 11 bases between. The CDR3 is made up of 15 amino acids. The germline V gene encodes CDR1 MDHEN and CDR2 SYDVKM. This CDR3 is CASSFGQSANYGYTF. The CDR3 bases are TGTGCCAGCAGTTTCGGGCAGTCAGCTAACTATGGCTACACCTTC.

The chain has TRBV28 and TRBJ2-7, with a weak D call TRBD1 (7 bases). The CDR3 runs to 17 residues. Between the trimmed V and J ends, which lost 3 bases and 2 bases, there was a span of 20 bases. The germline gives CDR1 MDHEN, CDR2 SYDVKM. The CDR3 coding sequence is TGTGCCAGCAGTTTTGGGGGGACGACAGGGAGCCCCTACGAGCAGTACTTC. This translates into CASSFGGTTGSPYEQYF. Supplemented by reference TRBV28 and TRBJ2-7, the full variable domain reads DVKVTQSSRYLVKRTGEKVFLECVQDMDHENMFWYRQDPGLGLRLIYFSYDVKMKEKGDIPEGYSVSREKKERFSLILESASTNQTSMYLCASSFGGTTGSPYEQYFGPGTRLTVT.

The CDR3 region is CASSIGGGPFYEQYF. The CDR3 DNA is TGTGCCAGCAGCATCGGGGGCGGGCCCTTCTACGAGCAGTACTTC. The V call is TRBV7-8, the J call TRBJ2-7; D could derive from TRBD1 or TRBD2 (6 bases each). This CDR3 comprises 15 residues. CDR1 SGHVS and CDR2 FQNEAQ come from the germline V gene. With 5 bases removed from V and 3 bases from J, the gap between germline ends came to 17 bases.

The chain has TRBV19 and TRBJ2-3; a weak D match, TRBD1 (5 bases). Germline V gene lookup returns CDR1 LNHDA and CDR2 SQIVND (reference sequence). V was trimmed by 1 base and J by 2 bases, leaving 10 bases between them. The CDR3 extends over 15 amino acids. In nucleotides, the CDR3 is TGTGCCAGTAGTATAGTCGCCAGGGACACAGATACGCAGTATTTT. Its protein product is CASSIVARDTDTQYF.

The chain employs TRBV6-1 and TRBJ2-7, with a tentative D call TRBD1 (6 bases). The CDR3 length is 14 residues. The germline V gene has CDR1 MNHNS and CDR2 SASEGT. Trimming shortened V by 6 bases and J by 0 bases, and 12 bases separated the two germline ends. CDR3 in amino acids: CASRQQGSSYEQYF. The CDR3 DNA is TGTGCCAGCAGACAACAGGGTTCCTCCTACGAGCAGTACTTC.

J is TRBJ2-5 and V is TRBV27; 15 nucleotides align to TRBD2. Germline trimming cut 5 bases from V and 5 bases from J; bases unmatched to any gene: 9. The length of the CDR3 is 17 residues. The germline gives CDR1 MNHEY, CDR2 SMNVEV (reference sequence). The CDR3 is CASSPGTSGRPPETQYF. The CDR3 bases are TGTGCCAGCAGTCCTGGGACTAGCGGGAGGCCCCCGGAGACCCAGTACTTC.